This TCR beta chain derives from a study of vaccination and CD4 T cells after COVID-19. Study information: Cellular stimulation was performed using overlapping spike peptides derived from SARS-CoV-2, HCoV-NL63, HCoV-OC43 and HCoV-229E. Study observations and caveats: The researchers studied relatively few convalescent patients and omitted early post-infection timepoints.

The sample's treatment: approximately 10-day PBMC culture with coronavirus spike peptide pools or control peptides (ViraFEST assay). According to the study, CD4+ T cells from the unexposed donor were gathered ahead of the COVID-19 pandemic (2011-2018). The ViraFEST method relied on peptide pools to expand antigen-specific T cells, followed by TCR sequencing. This CDR3 spans 13 amino acids. Looked up from germline, CDR1 is MGHDK and CDR2 is SYGVNS. Trimming stripped 5 bases from V and 1 base from J, with 8 bases between. As to this clonotype: As yet, its antigen is unknown.

The Oncomine TCR Beta short-read assay generated sequence data from the DNA of cultured CD4+ T cells. Cultured CD4+ T cells yielded the extracted genomic DNA. MiXCR was run by TCRdb on the PCR reads, yielding one entry per CDR3 protein. This sample carries around 10,000 distinct CDR3 sequences, under 40% of them seen once, and the ten largest clones take 25% to 30%. This clonotype was sampled from a human donor in good health. This chain connects TRBV25-1 to TRBJ1-1; D may be TRBD1 (5 bases). Sequencing was carried out using CD4+ T cells from blood, cultured in vitro. The CDR3 loop is CASSFGGNTEAFF. The CDR3 region has the DNA TGTGCCAGCAGTTTCGGGGGGAACACTGAAGCTTTCTTT.